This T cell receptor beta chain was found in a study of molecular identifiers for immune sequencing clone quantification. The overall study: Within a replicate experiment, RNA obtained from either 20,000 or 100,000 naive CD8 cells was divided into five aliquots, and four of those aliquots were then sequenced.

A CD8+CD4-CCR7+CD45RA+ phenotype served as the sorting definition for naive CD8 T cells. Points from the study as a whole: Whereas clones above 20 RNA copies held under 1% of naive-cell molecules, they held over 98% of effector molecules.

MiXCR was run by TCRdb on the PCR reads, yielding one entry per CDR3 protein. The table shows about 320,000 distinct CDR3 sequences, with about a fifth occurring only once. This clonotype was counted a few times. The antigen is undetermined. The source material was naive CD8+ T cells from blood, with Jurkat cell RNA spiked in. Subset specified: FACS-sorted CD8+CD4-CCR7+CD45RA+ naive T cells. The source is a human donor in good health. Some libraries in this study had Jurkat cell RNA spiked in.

This chain's CDR3 is CASPTFVNGANVLTF. In DNA form, the CDR3 reads TGTGCCAGTCCAACTTTCGTCAATGGGGCCAACGTCCTGACTTTC. The chain carries TRBV6-1 and TRBJ2-6; D call uncertain. The germline V and J ends were trimmed by 9 bases and 3 bases, with 15 bases remaining between them. Germline V gene lookup returns CDR1 MNHNS and CDR2 SASEGT. The CDR3 has 15 residues.